Here is one TCR beta chain with its context. The clone's antigen remains unknown. One base away there is no much larger clone; base qualities are not given. From cysteine to phenylalanine, the CDR3 is 13 amino acids long. Only the CDR3 part of the read is kept: 39 bases, read in frame from the first base. Deletion took 0 bases off V and 4 bases off J, with a span of 9 bases between the germline ends. The CDR1 and CDR2 encoded by the germline V gene (reference sequence) are DFQATT and SNEGSKA. Libraries were constructed by RT-PCR. Sequencing took place on an Illumina HiSeq 2500. In TCRdb, the public reads were trimmed at Q25 with fastp and aligned with MiXCR, with productive beta chains retained. Rows are unified per CDR3 protein, each entry keeping the most common DNA and genes. The sample contains about 520,000 distinct CDR3 sequences, approximately 7.8% of them found a single time. About an eighth of the sample is in the top ten clones.

The data are from a study of response to subunit inactivated influenza vaccine (dated by TCRdb to between 2018 and 2020). Regarding the complete study: Deep quantitative T cell receptor repertoire profiling was used in the study to track responses to a trivalent subunit inactivated influenza vaccine. On the study overall, not on this receptor specifically: According to the authors, only a limited number of new T cells may be recruited by each seasonal influenza vaccination.

The sequence was collected from a man between 50 and 70 years old who received an inactivated influenza vaccine. Donor details come from another sample of the same person, matched by shared clones. This sample comprised PBMCs from blood, obtained 23 to 25 months after vaccination. The chain is encoded by TRBV20-1 joined to TRBJ2-5; possibly the D gene is TRBD2, per 5 matching bases. The CDR3 region: CSARDGGLETQYF. The bases read TGCAGTGCTAGAGATGGCGGGCTAGAGACCCAGTACTTC.